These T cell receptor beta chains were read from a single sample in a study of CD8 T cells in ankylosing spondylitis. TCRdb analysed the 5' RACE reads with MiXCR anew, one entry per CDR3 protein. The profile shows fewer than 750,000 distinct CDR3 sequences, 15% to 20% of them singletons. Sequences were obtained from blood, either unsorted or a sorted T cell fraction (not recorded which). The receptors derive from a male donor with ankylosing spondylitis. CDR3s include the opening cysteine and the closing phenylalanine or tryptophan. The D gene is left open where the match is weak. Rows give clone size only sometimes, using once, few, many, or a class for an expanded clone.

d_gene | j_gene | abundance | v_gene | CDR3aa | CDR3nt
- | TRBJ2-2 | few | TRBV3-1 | CASSETSGELFF | TGTGCCAGCAGCGAAACTTCCGGGGAGCTGTTTTTT
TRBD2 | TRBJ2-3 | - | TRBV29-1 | CSVEGTSGGADTQYF | TGCAGCGTTGAAGGGACTAGCGGGGGGGCAGATACGCAGTATTTT
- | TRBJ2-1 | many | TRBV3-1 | CASSPSANEQFF | TGTGCCAGCAGCCCCAGCGCAAATGAGCAGTTCTTC
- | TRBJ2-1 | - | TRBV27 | CASSGGWEQFF | TGTGCCAGCAGTGGGGGGTGGGAGCAGTTCTTC
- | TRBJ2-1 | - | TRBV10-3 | CASGYTNEQFF | TGTGCCAGCGGCTACACCAATGAGCAGTTCTTC
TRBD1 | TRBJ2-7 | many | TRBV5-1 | CASRSRDRSYEQYF | TGCGCCAGCAGATCCCGGGACAGGTCATACGAGCAGTACTTC
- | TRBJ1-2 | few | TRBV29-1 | CSVDPGALGYTF | TGCAGCGTTGACCCGGGGGCGCTGGGCTACACCTTC
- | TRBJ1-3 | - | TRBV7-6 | CASSAVVGSRGSSGNTIYF | TGTGCCAGCAGCGCAGTTGTGGGGTCCCGGGGCTCCTCTGGAAACACCATATATTTT
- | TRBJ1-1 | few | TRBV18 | CASSPTDGNTEAFF | TGTGCCAGCTCCCCAACCGACGGGAACACTGAAGCTTTCTTT
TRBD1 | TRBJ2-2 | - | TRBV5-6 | CASSFQDRADGELFF | TGTGCCAGCAGCTTCCAAGACAGGGCCGACGGGGAGCTGTTTTTT
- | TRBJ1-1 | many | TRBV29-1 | CSVMRIGGTEAFF | TGCAGCGTTATGAGAATCGGGGGCACTGAAGCTTTCTTT
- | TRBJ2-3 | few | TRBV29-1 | CSVGEGDTQYF | TGCAGCGTGGGAGAAGGAGATACGCAGTATTTT
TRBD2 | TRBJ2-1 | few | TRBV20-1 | CSAALAGGPNEQFF | TGCAGTGCCGCCCTAGCGGGAGGGCCCAATGAGCAGTTCTTC
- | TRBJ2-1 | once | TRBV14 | CASSQGLRGGSYNEQFF | TGTGCCAGCAGCCAAGGGCTGCGGGGAGGCTCCTACAATGAGCAGTTCTTC
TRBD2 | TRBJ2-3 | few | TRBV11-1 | CASSLASPWLAGELPRGDTQYF | TGTGCCAGCAGCTTAGCTTCGCCGTGGCTAGCGGGAGAGTTGCCCCGGGGAGATACGCAGTATTTT
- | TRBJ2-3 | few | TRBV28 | CASSPTPAWDTQYF | TGTGCCAGCTCCCCCACGCCCGCCTGGGATACGCAGTATTTT
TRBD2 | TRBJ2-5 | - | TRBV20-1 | CSANGLANLETQYF | TGCAGTGCAAATGGACTAGCGAATTTAGAGACCCAGTACTTC
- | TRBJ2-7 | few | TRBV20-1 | CSTRGGISSYEQYF | TGCAGTACTAGAGGCGGGATAAGCTCCTACGAGCAGTACTTC
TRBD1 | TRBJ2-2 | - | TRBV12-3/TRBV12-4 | CASSRGGFTGELFF | TGTGCCAGCAGTCGAGGGGGCTTCACCGGGGAGCTGTTTTTT
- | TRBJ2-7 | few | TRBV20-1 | CSAARLTYEQYF | TGCAGTGCCGCACGCCTGACCTACGAGCAGTACTTC
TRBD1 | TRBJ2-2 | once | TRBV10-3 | CAIRGQGADATGELFF | TGTGCCATCAGGGGACAGGGGGCGGACGCAACCGGGGAGCTGTTTTTT
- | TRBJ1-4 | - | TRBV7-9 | CASSFFAGSEKLFF | TGTGCCAGCAGCTTCTTTGCGGGGAGCGAAAAACTGTTTTTT
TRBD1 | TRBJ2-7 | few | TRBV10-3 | CAISSPGQGAYEQYF | TGTGCCATCAGTTCTCCGGGACAGGGGGCATACGAGCAGTACTTC
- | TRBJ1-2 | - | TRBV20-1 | CSVRDGSIGYTF | TGCAGTGTCAGGGATGGCAGCATAGGCTACACCTTC
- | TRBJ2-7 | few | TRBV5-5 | CASSLQVGDGEQYF | TGTGCCAGCAGCTTACAGGTCGGGGACGGCGAGCAGTACTTC
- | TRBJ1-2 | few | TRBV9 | CASTIAGANYTF | TGTGCCAGCACCATAGCCGGGGCAAACTACACCTTC
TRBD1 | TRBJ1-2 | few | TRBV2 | CASSSLGTGNNGYTF | TGTGCCAGCAGCAGTTTAGGGACAGGGAATAATGGCTACACCTTC
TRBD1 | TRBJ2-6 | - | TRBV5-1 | CASSARTGQSSGANVLTF | TGCGCCAGCAGCGCCCGGACAGGGCAGAGCTCTGGGGCCAACGTCCTGACTTTC
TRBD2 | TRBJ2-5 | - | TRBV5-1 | CASSPGTSGLQETQYF | TGCGCCAGCAGCCCGGGGACTAGCGGCCTCCAAGAGACCCAGTACTTC
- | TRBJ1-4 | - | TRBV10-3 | CAISPRGDEKLFF | TGTGCCATCAGCCCTCGGGGGGATGAAAAACTGTTTTTT
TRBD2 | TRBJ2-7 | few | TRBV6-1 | CASREAGGLDEQYF | TGTGCCAGCAGGGAAGCGGGGGGCCTTGACGAGCAGTACTTC
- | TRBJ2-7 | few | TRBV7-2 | CASSKQQGVYEQYF | TGTGCCAGCAGCAAACAACAGGGTGTCTACGAGCAGTACTTC
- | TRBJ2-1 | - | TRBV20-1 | CSASGWEEGNEQFF | TGCAGTGCTAGCGGCTGGGAGGAGGGGAATGAGCAGTTCTTC
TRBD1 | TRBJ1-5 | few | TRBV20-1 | CSAVPIQGDGGPQHF | TGCAGTGCTGTACCTATACAGGGGGATGGGGGGCCCCAGCATTTT
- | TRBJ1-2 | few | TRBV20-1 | CSAPDTSYGYTF | TGCAGTGCCCCGGACACCAGCTATGGCTACACCTTC
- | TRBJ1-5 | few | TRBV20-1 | CSASEHSGGSNQPQHF | TGCAGTGCTAGTGAACACTCCGGGGGTAGCAATCAGCCCCAGCATTTT
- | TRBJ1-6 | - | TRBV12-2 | CASRLADRGSPLHF | TGTGCAAGTCGCTTAGCTGACAGGGGTTCACCCCTCCACTTT
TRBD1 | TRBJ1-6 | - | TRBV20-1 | CSARDLGQGNSPLHF | TGCAGTGCTAGAGATTTGGGACAGGGTAATTCACCCCTCCACTTT
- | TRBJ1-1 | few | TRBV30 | CAWNGRDFAFF | TGTGCCTGGAATGGCAGGGACTTCGCTTTCTTT
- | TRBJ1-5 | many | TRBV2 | CASSGGGSVQPQHF | TGTGCCAGCAGTGGGGGAGGTTCTGTGCAGCCCCAGCATTTT
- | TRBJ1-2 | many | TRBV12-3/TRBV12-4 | CASSLGRSYGYTF | TGTGCCAGCAGTTTGGGACGGTCCTATGGCTACACCTTC
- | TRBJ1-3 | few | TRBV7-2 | CASSFVGTGNTIYF | TGTGCCAGCAGCTTTGTTGGGACGGGAAACACCATATATTTT
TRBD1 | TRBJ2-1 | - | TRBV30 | CAWSAGQGWNNEQFF | TGTGCCTGGAGCGCAGGACAGGGATGGAACAATGAGCAGTTCTTC
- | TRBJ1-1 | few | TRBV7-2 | CASSLGDRGTEAFF | TGTGCCAGCAGCTTAGGGGATAGGGGCACTGAAGCTTTCTTT
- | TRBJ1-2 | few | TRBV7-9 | CASSASGYHYGYTF | TGTGCCAGCAGCGCCTCGGGTTACCACTATGGCTACACCTTC
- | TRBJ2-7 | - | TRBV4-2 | CASSQDAGDLEEQYF | TGTGCCAGCAGCCAAGATGCCGGGGACCTCGAGGAGCAGTACTTC
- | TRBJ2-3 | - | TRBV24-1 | CATSDLLADTQYF | TGTGCCACCAGTGACCTCCTAGCAGATACGCAGTATTTT
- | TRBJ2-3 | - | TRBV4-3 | CASSQDSEDTQYF | TGCGCCAGCAGCCAAGATTCCGAAGATACGCAGTATTTT
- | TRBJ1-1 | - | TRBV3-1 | CASSQDRRPGAFF | TGTGCCAGCAGCCAAGATAGAAGACCAGGAGCTTTCTTT
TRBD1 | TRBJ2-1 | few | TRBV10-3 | CAISSFKIRDRVYEQFF | TGTGCCATCAGTAGTTTTAAGATCCGGGACAGGGTCTATGAGCAGTTCTTC
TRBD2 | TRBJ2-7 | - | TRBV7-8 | CASTPLAGEYEQYF | TGTGCCAGCACCCCGCTAGCGGGGGAATACGAGCAGTACTTC
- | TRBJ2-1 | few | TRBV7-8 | CASSSTIEEPHNEQFF | TGTGCCAGCAGTTCAACGATCGAGGAGCCCCACAATGAGCAGTTCTTC
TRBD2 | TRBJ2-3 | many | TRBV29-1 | CSVSGLAGGNTDTQYF | TGCAGCGTCTCGGGACTAGCGGGAGGCAACACAGATACGCAGTATTTT
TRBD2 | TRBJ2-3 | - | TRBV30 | CAWSVRPGGRDTQYF | TGTGCCTGGAGTGTACGTCCGGGGGGGCGAGATACGCAGTATTTT
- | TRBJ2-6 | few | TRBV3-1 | CASSPSGSSSGANVLTF | TGTGCCAGCAGCCCCTCGGGGTCTAGCTCTGGGGCCAACGTCCTGACTTTC
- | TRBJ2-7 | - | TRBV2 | CASTLTGSEQYF | TGTGCCAGCACCCTGACAGGTAGCGAGCAGTACTTC
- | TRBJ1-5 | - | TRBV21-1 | CASSKARRANQPQHF | TGTGCCAGCAGCAAAGCTAGGCGGGCCAATCAGCCCCAGCATTTT
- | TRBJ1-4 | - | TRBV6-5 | CASSYPTRGAIDEKLFF | TGTGCCAGCAGTTACCCCACGAGGGGGGCGATTGATGAAAAACTGTTTTTT
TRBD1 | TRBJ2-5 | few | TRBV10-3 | CAISDPDRGVEETQYF | TGTGCCATCAGTGACCCGGACAGGGGGGTAGAGGAGACCCAGTACTTC
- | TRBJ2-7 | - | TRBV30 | CAWSALGFEQYF | TGTGCCTGGAGTGCATTGGGGTTCGAGCAGTACTTC